This note documents a single T cell receptor beta chain sequence. Its matching antigen is unknown. MiXCR, run by TCRdb on the 5' RACE reads, gives a single entry per CDR3 protein. Here the sample spans approximately 680,000 distinct CDR3 sequences, 7% to 7.5% being singletons. The V end lost 2 bases, the J end lost 5 bases, and 7 bases lay between the germline ends. The length of the CDR3 is 14 residues. This entry belongs to a study of identical twins. Study-wide results and limits: Whereas memory repertoires showed no such difference, abundant cord blood beta clonotypes carried fewer insertions. Donors were not followed over many years; analysis was cross-sectional. Invariant populations such as MAIT and iNKT cells could partly muddle zero-insertion analyses.

Only healthy Caucasians were enrolled as donors. The same data also contributed to another study, on yellow fever vaccine responses in identical twins.

The sample consisted of PBMCs. The rearrangement links TRBV12-3 or TRBV12-4 to TRBJ1-6; D is unclear. The TCR was taken from a young woman in good health. The CDR3 reads CASSLWGDNSPLHF. For the CDR3, the DNA is TGTGCCAGCAGTTTATGGGGTGATAATTCACCCCTCCACTTT.